The 16 T cell receptor beta chains given below trace back to one sample, sequenced in a study of regulatory T cells in long-lasting Graves disease. Noted time point: persistent/refractory GD, antithyroid drugs over 5 years with positive TRAb. RNA from PBMCs was the source of the TCR library. Building of the TCR beta libraries involved iRepertoire HTBI primers and Arm-PCR of CDR3 regions. From the multiplex PCR reads, TCRdb called clonotypes with MiXCR, one entry per CDR3 protein. The table records approximately 290,000 distinct CDR3 sequences, around 21% of them present only once. The sequenced sample was peripheral blood mononuclear cells (PBMCs), obtained when the disease was refractory, from a patient treated with antithyroid drugs. The source is a female donor with Graves disease.

Worth noting for this clonotype: This may be a read error, as it is one base from a much larger clone. The chain combines TRBV6-9 with TRBJ2-6; TRBD2 matches at 9 bases. CDR1 and CDR2 (germline): MNHGY, SVAAGI. There are 19 residues in the CDR3. CDR3 protein: CAGSYGHLSGRTGANVLTF. CDR3 bases: TGTGCCGGCAGTTACGGACACCTCAGCGGGAGGACTGGGGCCAACGTCCTGACTTTC.

The chain joins TRBV7-9 to TRBJ1-1; possibly TRBD1 for D (5 bases). V was clipped by 5 bases and J by 6 bases, with 10 bases between them. Germline values: CDR1 SEHNR, CDR2 FQNEAQ (reference sequence). This CDR3 has 12 residues. The CDR3 sequence: CASSRGPSEAFF. DNA for the CDR3: TGTGCCAGCAGCCGGGGCCCCTCTGAAGCTTTCTTT.

This clonotype was found many times. V is TRBV27 and J is TRBJ1-4; TRBD1 matches 9 bases. J lost 11 bases, V lost 2 bases, and 3 bases had no gene match. The CDR3 covers 13 residues. Looked up from germline, CDR1 is MNHEY and CDR2 is SMNVEV (reference sequence). Here the CDR3 reads CASSLTGGGKLFF. For the CDR3, the DNA is TGTGCCAGCAGTTTAACAGGGGGCGGGAAACTGTTTTTT.

Regarding this clonotype: One end of the junction varies from germline; a read error may be responsible. The J gene is TRBJ2-7, the V gene TRBV12-3 or TRBV12-4; TRBD2 aligns across 12 bases. The length of the CDR3 is 15 residues. The CDR3 region is CASSLAGGFTYEQYF. CDR3 coding DNA: TGTGCCAGCAGTCTAGCGGGAGGGTTTACCTACGAGCAGTACTTC.

The chain joins TRBV15 to TRBJ1-3, with 7 positions matching TRBD1. V gave up 1 base and J gave up 2 bases; unmatched junction bases: 5. The CDR3 consists of 16 residues. CDR1 is LNHNV and CDR2 is YYDKDF in the germline V gene (reference sequence). The CDR3 coding sequence is TGTGCCACCAGCAGAGCACAGGGGCTGGCTGGAAACACCATATATTTT. The encoded protein is CATSRAQGLAGNTIYF. The full variable domain, in which reference TRBV15 and TRBJ1-3 provide the parts outside the CDR3, is DAMVIQNPRYQVTQFGKPVTLSCSQTLNHNVMYWYQQKSSQAPKLLFHYYDKDFNNEADTPDNFQSRRPNTSFCFLDIRSPGLGDTAMYLCATSRAQGLAGNTIYFGEGSWLTVV.

This chain's CDR3 is CASSIVWGKENSPLHF. CDR3 DNA sequence: TGTGCCAGTAGTATAGTTTGGGGAAAAGAAAATTCACCCCTCCACTTT. The chain recombines TRBV19 with TRBJ1-6; D is undetermined. This CDR3 region has 16 residues. In germline, CDR1 is LNHDA, CDR2 SQIVND (reference sequence). V was trimmed by 1 base and J by 7 bases, leaving 14 bases between them.

The sample holds a few counts of this clonotype. This chain links TRBV9 with TRBJ2-7, with 8 positions matching TRBD2. Per the germline V gene, CDR1 is SGDLS and CDR2 is YYNGEE. The V segment lost 3 bases and the J segment 2 bases; nucleotides outside the gene matches: 4. The CDR3 runs to 14 residues. The CDR3 DNA reads as TGTGCCAGCAGCGCCGGGACTAGAGCCTACGAGCAGTACTTC. Translating it yields CASSAGTRAYEQYF.

As DNA, the CDR3 is TGTGCCAGCAGCGACATCCTACCGGGCGAGCAGTACTTC. It codes for CASSDILPGEQYF. The V gene is TRBV25-1, the J gene TRBJ2-7; D unclear. Trimming cost V 6 bases and J 6 bases, with 15 bases left between them. This CDR3 is 13 amino acids long. Per the germline V gene, CDR1 is MGHDK and CDR2 is SYGVNS.

This chain joins TRBV2 and TRBJ2-2, with D possibly matching TRBD2 (5 bases). V was shortened by 6 bases and J by 6 bases, with 14 bases between the two germline ends. The V gene's germline CDR1 is SNHLY and CDR2 FYNNEI. This CDR3 is 14 amino acids long. This chain's CDR3 is CASSSVLGAGELFF. DNA for the CDR3: TGTGCCAGCAGCAGCGTTCTCGGGGCCGGGGAGCTGTTTTTT.

In this sample, this clonotype turned up many times. V gene TRBV27 combines with J gene TRBJ1-2, with a weak D call TRBD1 (5 bases). This CDR3 has 17 amino acids. Trimming pared 10 bases from V and 8 bases from J, leaving 32 bases between. Germline V CDR1 and CDR2: MNHEY, SMNVEV (reference sequence). The CDR3 DNA follows: TGTGCCAACGGGGGGACTCCCCGTCCATTTTTTATTTTGGGCTACACCTTC. This gives the protein CANGGTPRPFFILGYTF.

The chain employs TRBV11-1 and TRBJ2-6; D is uncertain. Germline V lookup: CDR1 SGHAT, CDR2 FQDESV (reference sequence). The CDR3 is 15 amino acids. The germline V and J ends were trimmed by 5 bases and 3 bases, with 11 bases remaining between them. The CDR3 DNA sequence: TGTGCCAGCAGCCCGCCGGGCGGTGGGGCCAACGTCCTGACTTTC. Its protein is CASSPPGGGANVLTF.

The chain combines TRBV6-5 with TRBJ2-2; D is perhaps TRBD2 (6 bases). The CDR3 covers 17 residues. Per the germline V gene, CDR1 is MNHEY and CDR2 is SVGAGI. V lost 0 bases and J 0 bases, leaving 11 bases between the germline ends. CDR3 nucleotides: TGTGCCAGCAGTTACTCGAGGCAGCGGGCGAACACCGGGGAGCTGTTTTTT. This codes for CASSYSRQRANTGELFF.

The chain carries TRBV6-1 and TRBJ2-4; either TRBD1 or TRBD2 may supply D (5 bases each). The germline CDR1 and CDR2 sequences are MNHNS and SASEGT. CDR3 length: 14 residues. Between the trimmed V and J ends, which lost 5 bases and 6 bases, there was a span of 14 bases. CDR3 sequence (DNA): TGTGCCAGCAGTCGACTCAGGGACGTAAACATTCAGTACTTC. Translating it yields CASSRLRDVNIQYF.

This clonotype was seen a handful of times. The genes are TRBV12-3 or TRBV12-4 and TRBJ1-3, with unresolved D. The CDR3 has 14 residues. Trimming removed 3 bases at V and 0 bases at J, with 6 bases between. CDR3 loop: CASSLVGSGNTIYF. As DNA, the CDR3 is TGTGCCAGCAGTTTGGTTGGCTCTGGAAACACCATATATTTT.

This clonotype was observed many times. The chain uses TRBV30 and TRBJ2-2; TRBD2 might be the D (6 bases). The ends were cut back, 4 bases at V and 2 bases at J, with 17 bases in the middle. The germline gives CDR1 GTSNPN, CDR2 SVGIG (reference sequence). There are 16 residues in the CDR3. CDR3 sequence: CAWKQDYAPNTGELFF. CDR3 nucleotides: TGTGCCTGGAAGCAGGACTATGCTCCTAACACCGGGGAGCTGTTTTTT.

This chain connects TRBV6-1 to TRBJ1-2; 7 positions agree with TRBD1. There are 13 residues in the CDR3. Germline V lookup: CDR1 MNHNS, CDR2 SASEGT. Trimming took 7 bases from V and 10 from J; bases not matched to a gene: 12. The CDR3 reads CASTPAGDRDYTF. The CDR3 DNA follows: TGTGCCAGCACCCCTGCGGGAGACAGGGACTACACCTTC.